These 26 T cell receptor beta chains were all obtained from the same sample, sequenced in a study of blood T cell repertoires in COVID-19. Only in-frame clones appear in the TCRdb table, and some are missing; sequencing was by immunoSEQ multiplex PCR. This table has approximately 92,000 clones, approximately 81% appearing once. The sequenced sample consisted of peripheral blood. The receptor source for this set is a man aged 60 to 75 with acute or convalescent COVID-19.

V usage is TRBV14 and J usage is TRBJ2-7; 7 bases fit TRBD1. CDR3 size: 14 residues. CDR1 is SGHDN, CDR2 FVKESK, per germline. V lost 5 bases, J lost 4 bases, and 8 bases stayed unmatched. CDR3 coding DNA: TGTGCCAGCAGCTCGAAGACAGGGCCGTACGAGCAGTACTTC. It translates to CASSSKTGPYEQYF. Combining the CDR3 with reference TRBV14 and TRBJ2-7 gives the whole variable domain EAGVTQFPSHSVIEKGQTVTLRCDPISGHDNLYWYRRVMGKEIKFLLHFVKESKQDESGMPNNRFLAERTGGTYSTLKVQPAELEDSGVYFCASSSKTGPYEQYFGPGTRLTVT.

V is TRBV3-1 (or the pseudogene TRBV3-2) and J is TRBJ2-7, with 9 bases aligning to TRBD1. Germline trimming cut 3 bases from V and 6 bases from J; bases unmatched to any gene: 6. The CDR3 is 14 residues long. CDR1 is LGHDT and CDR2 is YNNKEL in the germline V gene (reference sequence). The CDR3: CASSHGTGYSEQYF. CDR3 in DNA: TGTGCCAGCAGCCATGGGACAGGGTATAGCGAGCAGTACTTC.

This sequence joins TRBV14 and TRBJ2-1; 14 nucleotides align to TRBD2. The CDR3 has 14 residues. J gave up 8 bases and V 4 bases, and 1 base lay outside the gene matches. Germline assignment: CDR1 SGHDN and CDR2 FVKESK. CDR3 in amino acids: CASSLGLAGDEQFF. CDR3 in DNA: TGTGCCAGCAGCCTGGGACTAGCGGGAGATGAGCAGTTCTTC. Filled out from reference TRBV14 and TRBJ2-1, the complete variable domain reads EAGVTQFPSHSVIEKGQTVTLRCDPISGHDNLYWYRRVMGKEIKFLLHFVKESKQDESGMPNNRFLAERTGGTYSTLKVQPAELEDSGVYFCASSLGLAGDEQFFGPGTRLTVL.

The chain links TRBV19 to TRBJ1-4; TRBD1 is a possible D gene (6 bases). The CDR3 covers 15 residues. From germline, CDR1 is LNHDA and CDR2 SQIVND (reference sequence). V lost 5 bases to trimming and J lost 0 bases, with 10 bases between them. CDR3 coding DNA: TGTGCCAGTAGTCTTACAGGGACAACTAATGAAAAACTGTTTTTT. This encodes CASSLTGTTNEKLFF. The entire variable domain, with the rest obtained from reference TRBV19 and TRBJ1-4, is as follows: DGGITQSPKYLFRKEGQNVTLSCEQNLNHDAMYWYRQDPGQGLRLIYYSQIVNDFQKGDIAEGYSVSREKKESFPLTVTSAQKNPTAFYLCASSLTGTTNEKLFFGSGTQLSVL.

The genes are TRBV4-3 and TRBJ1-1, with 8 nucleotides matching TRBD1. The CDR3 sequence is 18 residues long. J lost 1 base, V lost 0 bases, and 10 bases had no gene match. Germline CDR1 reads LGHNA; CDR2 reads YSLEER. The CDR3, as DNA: TGCGCCAGCAGCCAAGAGCTTGGGACAGGCCTTTCGAACACTGAAGCTTTCTTT. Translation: CASSQELGTGLSNTEAFF.

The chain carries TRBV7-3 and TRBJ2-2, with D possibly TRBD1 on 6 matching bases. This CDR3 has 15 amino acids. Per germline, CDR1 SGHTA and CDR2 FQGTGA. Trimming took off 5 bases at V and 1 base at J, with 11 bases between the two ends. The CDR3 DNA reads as TGTGCCAGCAGCGACCTGGGACAGAACACCGGGGAGCTGTTTTTT. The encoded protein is CASSDLGQNTGELFF.

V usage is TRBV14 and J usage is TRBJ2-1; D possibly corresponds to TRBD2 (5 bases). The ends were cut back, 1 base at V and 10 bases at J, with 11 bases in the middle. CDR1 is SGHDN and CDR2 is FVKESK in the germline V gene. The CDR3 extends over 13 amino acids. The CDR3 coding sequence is TGTGCCAGCAGCCAAGGACGGCTAGCCGAGCAGTTCTTC. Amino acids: CASSQGRLAEQFF. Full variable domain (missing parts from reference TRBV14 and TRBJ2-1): EAGVTQFPSHSVIEKGQTVTLRCDPISGHDNLYWYRRVMGKEIKFLLHFVKESKQDESGMPNNRFLAERTGGTYSTLKVQPAELEDSGVYFCASSQGRLAEQFFGPGTRLTVL.

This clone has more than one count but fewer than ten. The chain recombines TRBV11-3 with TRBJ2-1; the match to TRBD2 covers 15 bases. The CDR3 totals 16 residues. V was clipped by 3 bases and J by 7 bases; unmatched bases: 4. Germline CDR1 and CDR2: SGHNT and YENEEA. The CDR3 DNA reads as TGTGCCAGCAGCTTCCCCGGGACTAGCGGGAGGAATGAGCAGTTCTTC. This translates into CASSFPGTSGRNEQFF.

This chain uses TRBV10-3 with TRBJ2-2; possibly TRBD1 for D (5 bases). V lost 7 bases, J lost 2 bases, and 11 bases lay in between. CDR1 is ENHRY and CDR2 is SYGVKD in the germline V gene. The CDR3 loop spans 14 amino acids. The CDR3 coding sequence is TGTGCCATCAAGCGACAGACCAACACCGGGGAGCTGTTTTTT. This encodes CAIKRQTNTGELFF.

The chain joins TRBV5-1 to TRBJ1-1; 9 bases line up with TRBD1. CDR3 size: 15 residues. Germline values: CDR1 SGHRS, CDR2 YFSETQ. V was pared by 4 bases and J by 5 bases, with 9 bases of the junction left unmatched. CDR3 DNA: TGCGCCAGCAGCACAACCGGGACAGGGAGGACTGAAGCTTTCTTT. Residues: CASSTTGTGRTEAFF.

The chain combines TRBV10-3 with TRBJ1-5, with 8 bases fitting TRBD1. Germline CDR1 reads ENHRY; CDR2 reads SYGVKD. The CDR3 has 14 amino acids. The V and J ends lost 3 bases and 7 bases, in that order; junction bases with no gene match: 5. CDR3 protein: CAISDQTGEQPQHF. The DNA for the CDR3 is TGTGCCATCAGTGACCAGACAGGGGAACAGCCCCAGCATTTT.

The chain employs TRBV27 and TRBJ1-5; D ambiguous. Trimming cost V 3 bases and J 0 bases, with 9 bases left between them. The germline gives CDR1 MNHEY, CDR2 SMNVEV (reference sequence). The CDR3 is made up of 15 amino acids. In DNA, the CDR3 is TGTGCCAGCAGTTTTTTCGGAGATAGCAATCAGCCCCAGCATTTT. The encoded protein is CASSFFGDSNQPQHF.

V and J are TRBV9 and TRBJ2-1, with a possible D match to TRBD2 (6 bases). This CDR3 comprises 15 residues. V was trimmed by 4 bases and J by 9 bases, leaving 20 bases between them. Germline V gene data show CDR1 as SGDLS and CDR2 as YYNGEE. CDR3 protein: CASSQSTSTGTEQFF. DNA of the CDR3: TGTGCCAGCAGCCAATCGACTAGTACAGGCACTGAGCAGTTCTTC. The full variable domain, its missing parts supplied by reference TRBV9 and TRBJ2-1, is DSGVTQTPKHLITATGQRVTLRCSPRSGDLSVYWYQQSLDQGLQFLIQYYNGEERAKGNILERFSAQQFPDLHSELNLSSLELGDSALYFCASSQSTSTGTEQFFGPGTRLTVL.

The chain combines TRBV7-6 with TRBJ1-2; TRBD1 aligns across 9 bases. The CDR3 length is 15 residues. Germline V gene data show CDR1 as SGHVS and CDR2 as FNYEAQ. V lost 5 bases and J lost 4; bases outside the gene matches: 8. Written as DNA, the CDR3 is TGTGCCAGCAGCCAGGGACAGGGCACGTCCTATGGCTACACCTTC. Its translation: CASSQGQGTSYGYTF. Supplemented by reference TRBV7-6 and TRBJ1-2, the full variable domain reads GAGVSQSPRYKVTKRGQDVALRCDPISGHVSLYWYRQALGQGPEFLTYFNYEAQQDKSGLPNDRFSAERPEGSISTLTIQRTEQRDSAMYRCASSQGQGTSYGYTFGSGTRLTVV.

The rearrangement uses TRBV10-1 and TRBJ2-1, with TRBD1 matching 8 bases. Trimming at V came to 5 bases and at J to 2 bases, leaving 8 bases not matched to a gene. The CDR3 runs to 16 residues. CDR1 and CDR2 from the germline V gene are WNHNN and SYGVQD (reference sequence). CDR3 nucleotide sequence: TGCGCCAGCAGTCAAGGAGGGACAGGCGCCTACAATGAGCAGTTCTTC. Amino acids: CASSQGGTGAYNEQFF.

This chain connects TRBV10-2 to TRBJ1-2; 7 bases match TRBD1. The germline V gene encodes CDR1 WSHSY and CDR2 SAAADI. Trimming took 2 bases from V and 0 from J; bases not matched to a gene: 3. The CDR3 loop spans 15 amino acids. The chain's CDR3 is CASSEGGQPNYGYTF. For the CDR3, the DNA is TGCGCCAGCAGTGAGGGGGGACAGCCTAACTATGGCTACACCTTC.

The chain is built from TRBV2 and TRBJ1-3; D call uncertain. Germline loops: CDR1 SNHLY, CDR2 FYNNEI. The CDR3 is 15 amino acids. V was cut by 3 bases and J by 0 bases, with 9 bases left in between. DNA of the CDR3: TGTGCCAGCAGTGACCCGCCCGGCTCTGGAAACACCATATATTTT. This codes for CASSDPPGSGNTIYF.

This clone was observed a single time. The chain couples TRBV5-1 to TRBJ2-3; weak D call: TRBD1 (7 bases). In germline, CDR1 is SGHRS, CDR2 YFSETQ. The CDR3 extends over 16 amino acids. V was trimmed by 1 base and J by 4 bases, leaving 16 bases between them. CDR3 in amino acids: CASSLLGGGDADTQYF. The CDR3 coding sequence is TGCGCCAGCAGCTTGCTTGGAGGGGGCGACGCAGATACGCAGTATTTT.

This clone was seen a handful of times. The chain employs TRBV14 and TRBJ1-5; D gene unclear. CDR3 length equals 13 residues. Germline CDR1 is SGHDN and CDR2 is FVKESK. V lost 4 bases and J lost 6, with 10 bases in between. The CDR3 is CASSLGLGQPQHF. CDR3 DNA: TGTGCCAGCAGCCTCGGGTTAGGTCAGCCCCAGCATTTT.

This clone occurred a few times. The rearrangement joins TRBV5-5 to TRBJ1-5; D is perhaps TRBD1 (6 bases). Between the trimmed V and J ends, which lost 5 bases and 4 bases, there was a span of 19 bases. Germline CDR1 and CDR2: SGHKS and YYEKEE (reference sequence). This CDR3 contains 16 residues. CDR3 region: CASSRGSTGLNQPQHF. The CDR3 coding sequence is TGTGCCAGCAGTAGGGGCTCGACAGGCCTGAATCAGCCCCAGCATTTT.

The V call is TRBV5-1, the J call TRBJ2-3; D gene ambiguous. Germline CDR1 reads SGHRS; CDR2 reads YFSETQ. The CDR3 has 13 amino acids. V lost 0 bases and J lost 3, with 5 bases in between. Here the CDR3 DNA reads TGCGCCAGCAGCTTGGCCAGAACAGATACGCAGTATTTT. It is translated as CASSLARTDTQYF. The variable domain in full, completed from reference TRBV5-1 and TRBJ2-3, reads KAGVTQTPRYLIKTRGQQVTLSCSPISGHRSVSWYQQTPGQGLQFLFEYFSETQRNKGNFPGRFSGRQFSNSRSEMNVSTLELGDSALYLCASSLARTDTQYFGPGTRLTVL.

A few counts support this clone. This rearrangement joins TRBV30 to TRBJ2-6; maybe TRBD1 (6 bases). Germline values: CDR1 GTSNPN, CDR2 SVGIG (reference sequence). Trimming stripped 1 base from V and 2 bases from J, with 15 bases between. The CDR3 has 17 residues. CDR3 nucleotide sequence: TGTGCCTGGAGTGCTACAGGGTATAGAACTGGGGCCAACGTCCTGACTTTC. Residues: CAWSATGYRTGANVLTF.

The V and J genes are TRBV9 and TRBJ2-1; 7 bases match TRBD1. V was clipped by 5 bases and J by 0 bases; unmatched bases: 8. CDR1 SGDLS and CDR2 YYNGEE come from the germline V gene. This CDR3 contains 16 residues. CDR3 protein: CASSPGTASSYNEQFF. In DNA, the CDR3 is TGTGCCAGCAGTCCAGGGACAGCGAGCTCCTACAATGAGCAGTTCTTC.

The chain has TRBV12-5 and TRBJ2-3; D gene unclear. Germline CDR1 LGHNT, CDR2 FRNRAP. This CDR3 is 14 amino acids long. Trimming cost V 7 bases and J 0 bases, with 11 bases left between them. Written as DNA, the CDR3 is TGTGCTAGTGCCGTGTCTTTGAGCACAGATACGCAGTATTTT. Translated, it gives CASAVSLSTDTQYF. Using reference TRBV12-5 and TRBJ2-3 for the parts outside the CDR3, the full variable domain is DARVTQTPRHKVTEMGQEVTMRCQPILGHNTVFWYRQTMMQGLELLAYFRNRAPLDDSGMPKDRFSAEMPDATLATLKIQPSEPRDSAVYFCASAVSLSTDTQYFGPGTRLTVL.

DNA of the CDR3: TGTGCCAGCAGCTTAAGTCGGTCTAGCGGGAGCCAGTACGAGCAGTACGTC. Its translation: CASSLSRSSGSQYEQYV. V is TRBV7-8 and J is TRBJ2-7, with 10 bases that match TRBD2. The CDR3 extends over 17 amino acids. J gave up 4 bases and V 2 bases, and 11 bases lay outside the gene matches. CDR1 and CDR2 (germline): SGHVS, FQNEAQ.

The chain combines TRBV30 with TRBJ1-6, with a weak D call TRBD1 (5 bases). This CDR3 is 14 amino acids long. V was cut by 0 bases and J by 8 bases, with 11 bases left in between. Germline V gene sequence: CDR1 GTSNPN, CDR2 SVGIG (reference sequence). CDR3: CAWSVPGGDSPLHF. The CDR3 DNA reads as TGTGCCTGGAGTGTACCCGGGGGGGATTCACCCCTCCACTTT.